The 31 T cell receptor beta chains given below trace back to one sample, sequenced in a study of T cells in Graves' hyperthyroidism and ophthalmopathy. The TCR beta CDR3 regions underwent amplification using RNA transcripts as the source. The HTBI set primed first-round TCR CDR3 RT-PCR. Each CDR3 protein gets one entry after TCRdb re-called the multiplex PCR reads with MiXCR. The sample lists 350,000 to 500,000 distinct CDR3 sequences; roughly 13% were seen once. Sequencing was done on a sample of blood. These receptors all stem from a woman between 18 and 30 years old with Graves' hyperthyroidism.

This clonotype was detected many times. The chain recombines TRBV28 with TRBJ2-5, with 8 bases aligning to TRBD1. Germline V lookup: CDR1 MDHEN, CDR2 SYDVKM. The CDR3 runs to 14 residues. V lost 3 bases to trimming and J lost 5 bases; unmatched junction nucleotides: 5. CDR3 bases: TGTGCCAGCAGTTTCAACAGGGGGTCTGAGACCCAGTACTTC. This codes for CASSFNRGSETQYF.

CDR3 bases: TGTGCCAGCAATACCATGTGGGGGGCGCAGGTAGATGGCTACACCTTC. Residues: CASNTMWGAQVDGYTF. The chain combines TRBV6-1 with TRBJ1-2, with D maybe TRBD1 (6 bases). The CDR3 is 16 amino acids. Per germline, CDR1 MNHNS and CDR2 SASEGT. V was cut by 7 bases and J by 6 bases, with 24 bases left in between.

There are a few counts of this clonotype. The V and J genes are TRBV5-1 and TRBJ2-1, with 16 positions matching TRBD2. Germline CDR1 is SGHRS and CDR2 is YFSETQ. V was pared by 3 bases and J by 4 bases, with 1 base of the junction left unmatched. This CDR3 comprises 16 residues. CDR3 coding DNA: TGCGCCAGCAGCTCGGGACTAGCGGGAGGGTACAATGAGCAGTTCTTC. It specifies CASSSGLAGGYNEQFF.

This clonotype has ten or more counts. V is TRBV7-9 and J is TRBJ1-1; no clear D gene. Trimming removed 3 bases from V and 1 base from J, with 6 bases in between. The CDR3 runs 13 residues. Looked up from germline, CDR1 is SEHNR and CDR2 is FQNEAQ (reference sequence). The CDR3 loop is CASSFGENTEAFF. DNA of the CDR3: TGTGCCAGCAGCTTTGGGGAGAACACTGAAGCTTTCTTT.

This clonotype was seen many times. The chain recombines TRBV28 with TRBJ1-3; D uncertain. The V and J ends lost 2 bases and 0 bases respectively, with 5 bases between them. Germline V gene sequence: CDR1 MDHEN, CDR2 SYDVKM. The length of the CDR3 is 14 residues. CDR3 amino acids: CASSLALSGNTIYF. The CDR3 region has the DNA TGTGCCAGCAGTTTAGCCCTCTCTGGAAACACCATATATTTT.

This clonotype was recorded at least ten times. The chain employs TRBV27 and TRBJ2-3; tentatively, D is TRBD1 (6 bases). This CDR3 is 14 amino acids long. The germline V and J ends were trimmed by 2 bases and 5 bases, with 11 bases remaining between them. The germline CDR1 and CDR2 sequences are MNHEY and SMNVEV (reference sequence). CDR3 DNA: TGTGCCAGCAGTTTACAGAAAGGGGGAGATACGCAGTATTTT. This gives the protein CASSLQKGGDTQYF.

The chain carries TRBV15 and TRBJ2-7; no clear D. The V and J ends lost 0 bases and 1 base respectively, with 7 bases between them. Germline V gene data show CDR1 as LNHNV and CDR2 as YYDKDF (reference sequence). The CDR3 covers 14 residues. The CDR3 here is CATSREQNSYEQYF. CDR3 in DNA: TGTGCCACCAGCAGAGAACAGAATTCCTACGAGCAGTACTTC.

This clonotype was found many times. The genes are TRBV3-1 and TRBJ2-7, with D perhaps TRBD1 (5 bases). The ends were cut back, 0 bases at V and 3 bases at J, with 15 bases in the middle. The CDR3 consists of 16 residues. In germline, CDR1 is LGHDT, CDR2 YNNKEL (reference sequence). The CDR3 DNA reads as TGTGCCAGCAGCCAAGATCAGGGCAGCATACACTACGAGCAGTACTTC. Protein product: CASSQDQGSIHYEQYF.

This clonotype was recorded a few times. The rearrangement joins TRBV19 to TRBJ1-5, with D unclear. Germline values: CDR1 LNHDA, CDR2 SQIVND (reference sequence). The CDR3 spans 15 residues. Between the trimmed V and J ends, which lost 3 bases and 3 bases, there was a span of 12 bases. The CDR3 reads CASSIGLTVNQPQHF. The CDR3 DNA follows: TGTGCCAGTAGTATTGGACTAACCGTCAATCAGCCCCAGCATTTT.

Regarding this clonotype: This may be a read error, as it is one base from a much larger clone. The chain joins TRBV5-1 to TRBJ2-1, with D possibly TRBD2 on 6 matching bases. The CDR3 is 14 residues long. The germline V gene encodes CDR1 SGHRS and CDR2 YFSETQ. V lost 6 bases and J lost 9, with 19 bases in between. The CDR3 DNA follows: TGCGCCAGCAATTCTGGCGAAAACGGGGGTGAGCAGTTCTTC. Its translation: CASNSGENGGEQFF.

This clonotype was picked up a small number of times. V is TRBV10-3 and J is TRBJ2-3; 10 bases line up with TRBD2. V lost 0 bases, J lost 7 bases, and 10 bases stayed unmatched. Germline-derived CDR1 and CDR2 are ENHRY and SYGVKD. The CDR3 has 17 residues. In DNA, the CDR3 is TGTGCCATCAGTGAGTCGATAGCGGGAGGCCCCGCAAATACGCAGTATTTT. Translated, it gives CAISESIAGGPANTQYF.

In its sample, this clonotype was seen many times. The chain employs TRBV12-3 or TRBV12-4 and TRBJ1-2; 9 positions match TRBD1. J was trimmed by 6 bases and V by 5 bases; bases with no gene match: 7. This CDR3 region has 14 residues. CDR3 protein: CASSRPGQGHGYTF. In nucleotides, the CDR3 is TGTGCCAGCAGTCGCCCGGGACAGGGACATGGCTACACCTTC.

Worth noting for this clonotype: A much larger clone lies a single base off, so this may be a read error. This chain joins TRBV28 and TRBJ2-3; tentative D call: TRBD2 (5 bases). The V gene lost 11 bases and the J gene lost 1 base, with 16 bases spanning the gap. Germline loops: CDR1 MDHEN, CDR2 SYDVKM. The CDR3 totals 14 residues. Here the CDR3 reads CAVGSGTGTDTQYF. CDR3 nucleotides: TGTGCCGTGGGAAGCGGCACTGGCACAGATACGCAGTATTTT. Using reference TRBV28 and TRBJ2-3 for the parts outside the CDR3, the full variable domain is DVKVTQSSRYLVKRTGEKVFLECVQDMDHENMFWYRQDPGLGLRLIYFSYDVKMKEKGDIPEGYSVSREKKERFSLILESASTNQTSMYLCAVGSGTGTDTQYFGPGTRLTVL.

The chain combines TRBV28 with TRBJ2-1, with TRBD1 matching 9 bases. V trimming: 5 bases; J trimming: 8 bases; junction bases outside the gene matches: 7. The V gene's germline CDR1 is MDHEN and CDR2 SYDVKM. The CDR3 consists of 14 residues. The CDR3 DNA is TGTGCCAGCAGTCCCGGGACAGGGTTCCATGAGCAGTTCTTC. It specifies CASSPGTGFHEQFF.

This chain joins TRBV6-2 or TRBV6-3 and TRBJ2-1; 8 nucleotides align to TRBD1. Germline trimming cut 8 bases from V and 2 bases from J; bases unmatched to any gene: 14. Per the germline V gene, CDR1 is MNHEY and CDR2 is SVGEGT. CDR3 length: 17 amino acids. CDR3: CASSPPWTGPPYNEQFF. DNA for the CDR3: TGTGCCAGCTCACCCCCTTGGACAGGGCCCCCCTACAATGAGCAGTTCTTC.

This clonotype was observed many times. The CDR3 is CSASQPGTDTQYF. Here the CDR3 DNA reads TGCAGTGCTTCACAGCCTGGCACAGATACGCAGTATTTT. V usage is TRBV20-1 and J usage is TRBJ2-3; no firm D call. Trimming stripped 5 bases from V and 1 base from J, with 10 bases between. The length of the CDR3 is 13 residues. Germline V gene lookup returns CDR1 DFQATT and CDR2 SNEGSKA (reference sequence).

This clonotype has only a few counts. V and J are TRBV7-9 and TRBJ1-1; D may be TRBD1 (6 bases). The V end was cut by 1 base, the J end by 1 base, with 13 bases between. The CDR3 has 16 residues. Germline V lookup: CDR1 SEHNR, CDR2 FQNEAQ (reference sequence). CDR3 sequence: CASSLGILTGNTEAFF. CDR3 in DNA: TGTGCCAGCAGCTTAGGAATTCTGACAGGGAACACTGAAGCTTTCTTT.

This clonotype appeared many times. The gene calls are TRBV28 and TRBJ1-1; perhaps TRBD1 as D (6 bases). V was clipped by 4 bases and J by 1 base, with 7 bases between them. CDR1 and CDR2 (germline): MDHEN, SYDVKM. This CDR3 spans 13 amino acids. The CDR3 here is CASSWGANTEAFF. The CDR3 DNA sequence: TGTGCCAGCAGTTGGGGGGCGAACACTGAAGCTTTCTTT.

This clonotype was seen at least ten times. This CDR3 is CASSASYEQYF. CDR3 nucleotide sequence: TGTGCCAGCAGCGCGTCCTACGAGCAGTACTTC. The gene calls are TRBV7-2 and TRBJ2-7; the D is unclear. The CDR3 sequence is 11 residues long. CDR1 is SGHTA, CDR2 FQGNSA, per germline. V was clipped by 5 bases and J by 1 base, with 3 bases between them.

The chain is built from TRBV30 and TRBJ1-6; D is undetermined. Germline CDR1 reads GTSNPN; CDR2 reads SVGIG (reference sequence). The germline V and J ends were trimmed by 2 bases and 11 bases, with 13 bases remaining between them. The CDR3 has 13 amino acids. In DNA form, the CDR3 reads TGTGCCTGGAGTCGTGGGCTAGGTACACCCCTCCACTTT. It specifies CAWSRGLGTPLHF. Full variable domain (remainder filled in from reference TRBV30 and TRBJ1-6): SQTIHQWPATLVQPVGSPLSLECTVEGTSNPNLYWYRQAAGRGLQLLFYSVGIGQISSEVPQNLSASRPQDRQFILSSKKLLLSDSGFYLCAWSRGLGTPLHFGNGTRLTVT.

J is TRBJ1-4 and V is TRBV10-3; no definite D call. There are 13 residues in the CDR3. The germline V and J ends were trimmed by 6 bases and 8 bases, with 13 bases remaining between them. The germline gives CDR1 ENHRY, CDR2 SYGVKD. The CDR3 sequence: CAISHKEEEKLFF. The CDR3 nucleotides read TGTGCCATCAGCCATAAAGAGGAGGAAAAACTGTTTTTT.

There are many counts of this clonotype. The chain is built from TRBV12-3 or TRBV12-4 and TRBJ1-1, with TRBD1 identical over 7 bases. With 6 bases clipped from V and 7 bases from J, the junction kept 5 bases outside the gene matches. The CDR3 spans 12 residues. The DNA for the CDR3 is TGTGCCAGCAGCCCACAGGGGCGTGAAGCTTTCTTT. Translating gives CASSPQGREAFF.

In this sample, this clonotype turned up many times. The chain employs TRBV20-1 and TRBJ2-6; 8 bases line up with TRBD1. This CDR3 has 14 residues. The germline CDR1 and CDR2 sequences are DFQATT and SNEGSKA (reference sequence). The trim removed 6 bases at V and 2 bases at J, leaving 3 bases unmatched. The CDR3 is CSASRGPGANVLTF. CDR3 coding DNA: TGCAGTGCCTCCAGGGGGCCTGGGGCCAACGTCCTGACTTTC.

The chain couples TRBV5-1 to TRBJ1-1, with no clear D. Germline V CDR1 and CDR2: SGHRS, YFSETQ. V shed 2 bases and J shed 0 bases, with 8 bases lying between them. This CDR3 region has 14 residues. The CDR3 DNA reads TGCGCCAGCAGCTTCGATCCAATGAACACTGAAGCTTTCTTT. Its protein is CASSFDPMNTEAFF.

This clonotype was detected only a few times. This chain joins TRBV6-5 and TRBJ1-6, with a possible D match to TRBD1 (5 bases). Germline CDR1 reads MNHEY; CDR2 reads SVGAGI. CDR3 length: 18 residues. The germline V and J ends were trimmed by 2 bases and 9 bases, with 23 bases remaining between them. This chain's CDR3 is CASSYAWRSGPSRSPLHF. In nucleotides, the CDR3 is TGTGCCAGCAGTTACGCGTGGAGATCGGGGCCTTCCCGTTCACCCCTCCACTTT.

This clonotype was seen only a few times. V is TRBV6-1 and J is TRBJ1-1, with D unresolved. Trimming left V 5 bases short and J 3 bases short, with 13 bases between. The CDR3 has 14 amino acids. Germline assignment: CDR1 MNHNS and CDR2 SASEGT. CDR3 sequence reads: CASSLPSGYTEAFF. The CDR3 nucleotides are TGTGCCAGCAGTTTACCTTCGGGGTACACTGAAGCTTTCTTT.

The sample holds many counts of this clonotype. This chain joins TRBV12-3 or TRBV12-4 and TRBJ2-7; D is undetermined. The CDR3 spans 13 residues. The V end lost 2 bases, the J end lost 1 base, and 6 bases lay between the germline ends. The CDR3 loop reads CASSLSLSYEQYF. The CDR3 coding sequence is TGTGCCAGCAGTTTAAGTCTGTCCTACGAGCAGTACTTC.

The chain joins TRBV12-3 or TRBV12-4 to TRBJ2-2; D possibly corresponds to TRBD2 (5 bases). This CDR3 is 13 amino acids long. V was shortened by 2 bases and J by 7 bases, with 8 bases between the two germline ends. The CDR3 loop is CASSLRSGGELFF. DNA for the CDR3: TGTGCCAGCAGTTTACGGAGCGGCGGGGAGCTGTTTTTT.

The V call is TRBV5-1, the J call TRBJ1-1; 11 nucleotides match TRBD1. With V trimmed by 4 bases and J by 5 bases, 10 bases remained unmatched. Germline loops: CDR1 SGHRS, CDR2 YFSETQ. CDR3 length equals 16 residues. The CDR3 region has the DNA TGCGCCAGCAGCCCCGGACAGGGGGCAGGGTCGACTGAAGCTTTCTTT. This codes for CASSPGQGAGSTEAFF.

This clonotype has only a few counts. V usage is TRBV7-8 and J usage is TRBJ1-6; 8 bases are a match to TRBD1. Germline CDR1 reads SGHVS; CDR2 reads FQNEAQ. The CDR3 has 17 amino acids. J gave up 0 bases and V 5 bases, and 6 bases lay outside the gene matches. The CDR3 sequence is CASSPRQGSSYNSPLHF. The CDR3 DNA is TGTGCCAGCAGCCCAAGACAGGGGAGCTCCTATAATTCACCCCTCCACTTT. Full variable domain (outside the CDR3, taken from reference TRBV7-8 and TRBJ1-6): GAGVSQSPRYKVAKRGQDVALRCDPISGHVSLFWYQQALGQGPEFLTYFQNEAQLDKSGLPSDRFFAERPEGSVSTLKIQRTQQEDSAVYLCASSPRQGSSYNSPLHFGNGTRLTVT.

The V gene is TRBV20-1, the J gene TRBJ1-5; D not resolved. Looked up from germline, CDR1 is DFQATT and CDR2 is SNEGSKA (reference sequence). Trimming took off 6 bases at V and 1 base at J, with 19 bases between the two ends. The CDR3 has 16 residues. The CDR3 reads CSALTRPGRSNQPQHF. The CDR3 DNA sequence: TGCAGTGCCCTGACCCGGCCGGGAAGAAGCAATCAGCCCCAGCATTTT.